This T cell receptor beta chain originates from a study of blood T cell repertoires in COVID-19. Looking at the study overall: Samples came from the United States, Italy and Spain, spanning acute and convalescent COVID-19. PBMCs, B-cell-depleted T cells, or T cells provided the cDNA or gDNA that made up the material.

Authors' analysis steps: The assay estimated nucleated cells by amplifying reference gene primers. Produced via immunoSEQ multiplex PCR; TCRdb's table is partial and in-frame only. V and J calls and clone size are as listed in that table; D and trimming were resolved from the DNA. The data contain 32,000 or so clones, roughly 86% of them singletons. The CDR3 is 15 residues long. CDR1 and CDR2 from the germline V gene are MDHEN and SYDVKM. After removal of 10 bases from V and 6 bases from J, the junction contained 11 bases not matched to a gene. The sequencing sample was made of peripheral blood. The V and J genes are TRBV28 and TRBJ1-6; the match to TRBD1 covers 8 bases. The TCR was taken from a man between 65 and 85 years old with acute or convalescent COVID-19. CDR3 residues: CATPQDRVGNSPLHF. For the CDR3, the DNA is TGTGCCACCCCCCAGGACAGGGTAGGTAATTCACCCCTCCACTTT.